This T cell receptor (beta chain) was sequenced in a study of blood T cell repertoires in COVID-19. The Seattle patients joined while their infection was active and were tracked longitudinally afterward. There are 14 residues in the CDR3. The ends were cut back, 7 bases at V and 2 bases at J, with 15 bases in the middle. From germline, CDR1 is MNHEY and CDR2 SVGAGI. Assay: immunoSEQ multiplex PCR; the TCRdb copy retains only in-frame clones and omits some. Counted here are tens of thousands of clones, 75% to 80% occurring once; the ten biggest clones make up under 2.5%. In this sample, this clone turned up once.

The material sequenced was peripheral blood. This receptor was taken from a man between 65 and 79 years old with COVID-19, enrolled during active disease. V usage is TRBV6-5 and J usage is TRBJ2-7; tentatively, D is TRBD2 (6 bases). Here the CDR3 DNA reads TGTGCCAGCACCGCGTCCTCGGGGGCCTACGAGCAGTACTTC. Translating gives CASTASSGAYEQYF.